This T cell receptor (beta chain) originates from a study of blood T cell repertoires in COVID-19. TCRdb's copy holds only in-frame clones and misses some; the assay was immunoSEQ multiplex PCR. Among some 350,000 clones listed, around 92% were seen once. The V gene's germline CDR1 is MNHEY and CDR2 SVGAGI. Trimming took 5 bases from V and 3 from J, leaving 11 bases between them. CDR3 length: 13 residues. Seattle patients were enrolled while actively infected and followed longitudinally. The TCR sequence derives from a woman aged 25 to 45 with COVID-19, enrolled during active disease. J is TRBJ2-7 and V is TRBV6-5, with a tentative D call TRBD2 (6 bases). The sequencing input was peripheral blood. This CDR3 reads CASSTHGGYEQYF. DNA of the CDR3: TGTGCCAGCAGTACCCACGGGGGCTACGAGCAGTACTTC.